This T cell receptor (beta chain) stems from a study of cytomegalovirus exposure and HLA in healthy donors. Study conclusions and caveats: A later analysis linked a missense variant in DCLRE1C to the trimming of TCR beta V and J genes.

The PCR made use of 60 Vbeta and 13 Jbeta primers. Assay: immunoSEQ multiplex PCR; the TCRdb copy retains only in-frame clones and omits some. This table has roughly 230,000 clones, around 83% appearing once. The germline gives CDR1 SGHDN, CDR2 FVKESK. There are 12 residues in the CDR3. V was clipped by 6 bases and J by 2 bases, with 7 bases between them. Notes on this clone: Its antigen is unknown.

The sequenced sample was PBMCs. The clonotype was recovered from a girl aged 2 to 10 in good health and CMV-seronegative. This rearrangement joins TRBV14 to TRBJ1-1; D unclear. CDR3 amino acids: CASRPINTEAFF. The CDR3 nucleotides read TGTGCCAGCAGACCTATAAACACTGAAGCTTTCTTT.